The T cell receptor (beta chain) described here comes from a study of T-cell memory formation after mild COVID-19. Study-level background: TCR clusters were largely donor specific. Points from the study as a whole: Clones shrinking from day 15 to 85 showed even CD4/CD8 mixes; later expanders tilted CD4+. CD4+ clones that contracted lay mainly in CM and EM; CD8+ ones lay in EMRA.

The table lists this clonotype with many counts. What it recognizes is unknown. Employing constant-segment primers, 5'RACE generated TCR alpha and TCR beta cDNA libraries bearing sample barcodes and UMIs. TCRdb reprocessed the 5' RACE reads with MiXCR, giving one entry per CDR3 protein. The table lists 250,000 to 350,000 distinct CDR3 sequences, less than 20% of them singletons. The source of this sequence is a man between 18 and 29 years old who had mild COVID-19 (a few samples of this study predate the infection). Cell type and time point are not known. The sample taken for sequencing was PBMCs or a T cell subset sorted from them (not recorded which).

The CDR3 protein is CASSQEVAGGSTDTQYF. CDR3 bases: TGTGCCAGCAGCCAAGAAGTAGCGGGGGGCAGCACAGATACGCAGTATTTT. The rearrangement uses TRBV4-2 and TRBJ2-3; 10 bases line up with TRBD2. CDR1 LGHNA and CDR2 YNFKEQ come from the germline V gene. V trimming: 0 bases; J trimming: 0 bases; junction bases outside the gene matches: 3. CDR3 length: 17 residues.